This TCR beta chain was identified in a study of technical replicates of blood from several donors. TCRdb's table, derived via immunoSEQ multiplex PCR, lists solely in-frame clones and lacks some. The table lists about 80,000 clones, roughly 98% of them singletons. There are 16 residues in the CDR3. Germline loops: CDR1 SGHRS, CDR2 YFSETQ. Trimming removed 4 bases at V and 2 bases at J, with 19 bases between. The chain uses TRBV5-1 and TRBJ2-7, with D possibly TRBD1 on 7 matching bases. The TCR comes from a human donor in good health. Material: T cells isolated from PBMCs. The CDR3 sequence: CASSIAQGRSPYEQYF. CDR3 nucleotide sequence: TGCGCCAGCAGCATTGCACAGGGGAGGTCTCCCTACGAGCAGTACTTC.